The T cell receptor (beta chain) described here comes from a study of blood T cell repertoires in COVID-19. Germline CDR1 MNHEY, CDR2 SVGAGI. V lost 6 bases to trimming and J lost 8 bases, with 16 bases between them. This CDR3 contains 14 residues. The repertoire was sequenced with immunoSEQ multiplex PCR; TCRdb's copy has only in-frame clones and lacks some. Of 30,000 to 50,000 clones in the sample, roughly 78% were seen once. The sequenced sample consisted of peripheral blood. The source is a man older than 75 with active or convalescent COVID-19. The V call is TRBV6-5, the J call TRBJ1-4; D is ambiguous. The CDR3 nucleotides read TGTGCCAGCAGCTATGGACTACGGGGAGAAAAACTGTTTTTT. Its protein product is CASSYGLRGEKLFF.